The TCR beta chain described here comes from a study of shared clonotypes between healthy human individuals. Turning to the study itself: Every donor yielded three CD4 naive, three CD4 memory, two CD8 naive and one CD8 memory plate.

Study conclusions and caveats: In this cohort, only blood was sampled, and tissue repertoires likely differ. The genetic and exposure-history diversity represented was limited by few donors. Naive CD4 clonotypes were shared across a few donors at roughly 5%.

The CDR3 spans 15 residues. Per germline, CDR1 LNHNV and CDR2 YYDKDF (reference sequence). V was trimmed by 1 base and J by 6 bases, leaving 12 bases between them. Comments on this clone: Its antigen is still unknown.

It was CD45RO-negative cells, positively selected for CCR7, that made up naive CD8 cells, with terminally differentiated effector memory CD45RA+ cells excluded. Sequencing was performed with immunoSEQ multiplex PCR; in TCRdb, only in-frame clones are kept and a portion is missing. The repertoire holds roughly 2,000,000 clones, with just under 95% as singletons. The receptor's source is a man between 18 and 35 years old in good health. Some clones in this sample may be carry-over from other donors' samples. Sequenced material: naive CD8+ T cells from PBMCs. The gene calls are TRBV15 and TRBJ2-2, with D possibly TRBD2 on 6 matching bases. CDR3: CATSRVASASGELFF. The DNA of the CDR3 is TGTGCCACCAGCAGAGTGGCTAGCGCCTCCGGGGAGCTGTTTTTT.